This is a list of T cell receptor beta chains from one sample in a study of read filtering for tumor transcriptome and immune sequencing. Via MiXCR, TCRdb re-called the reads, giving one row per CDR3 protein. In the table there are some 130,000 distinct CDR3 sequences, approximately 12% of which are singletons. The specimen was a population of CD138-negative cells sorted from bone marrow. These receptors originate from a donor aged 40 or over with multiple myeloma. Each CDR3 is given with its conserved first and last residue.

v_call cdr3_aa
TRBV6-5 CASSYDRDGTEAFF
TRBV29-1 CSVRDRAGQPQHF
TRBV15 CATSRDFGNQPQHF
TRBV20-1 CSARDDRLAGGRKTQYF
TRBV6-5 CASSSGRGHNEQFF
TRBV7-9 CALGGVRITDTQYF
TRBV20-1 CSARDMDRPYSYEQYF
TRBV18 CASSPNRGLNTEAFF
TRBV4-1 CASSQVEGNEQFF
TRBV7-6 CASSLGRDVTEAFF
TRBV20-1 CSAVKTSGYGDEQFF
TRBV29-1 CSVWLGGRSEQFF
TRBV5-1 CASRQSTDTQYF
TRBV7-8 CASAPRGRGSLNTEAFF
TRBV12-3/TRBV12-4 CASSWAGSGYTF
TRBV11-2 CASSLGSTGELFF